This T cell receptor beta chain was identified during a study of T cells in Graves' hyperthyroidism and ophthalmopathy. The study excluded patients with uncontrolled infection, other autoimmune disease, pregnancy or lactation. Note on this clonotype: Compared with germline, one end of the junction differs, possibly owing to a read error.

It was RNA transcripts that yielded the amplified TCR beta CDR3 regions. First-round RT-PCR with HTBI primers amplified the TCR CDR3 region. Using its own MiXCR run on the multiplex PCR reads, TCRdb lists one record per CDR3 protein. The sample has hundreds of thousands of distinct CDR3 sequences, around a quarter seen once. Per germline, CDR1 SGHTA and CDR2 FQGTGA. The CDR3 runs 13 residues. The sequence came from a man aged 50 to 59 with Graves' hyperthyroidism. The specimen was blood. This chain uses TRBV7-3 with TRBJ2-3; D might be TRBD2 (5 bases). This chain's CDR3 is CACSSGNTDTQYF. The CDR3 region has the DNA TGTGCCTGCAGCTCCGGGAACACAGATACGCAGTATTTT.